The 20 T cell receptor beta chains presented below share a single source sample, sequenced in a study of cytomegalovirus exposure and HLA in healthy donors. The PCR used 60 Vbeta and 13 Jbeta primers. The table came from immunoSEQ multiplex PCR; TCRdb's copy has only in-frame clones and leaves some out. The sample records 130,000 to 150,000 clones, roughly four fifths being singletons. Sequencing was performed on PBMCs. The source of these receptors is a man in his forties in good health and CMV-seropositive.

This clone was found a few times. The CDR3 DNA reads TGTGCCAGCAGCCAAGGAGAGGCAGGGAATCAGCCCCAGCATTTT. It codes for CASSQGEAGNQPQHF. The rearrangement uses TRBV4-2 and TRBJ1-5; D perhaps matches TRBD1 (5 bases). Trimming took 1 base from V and 4 from J, leaving 11 bases between them. Germline values: CDR1 LGHNA, CDR2 YNFKEQ. This CDR3 is built from 15 residues.

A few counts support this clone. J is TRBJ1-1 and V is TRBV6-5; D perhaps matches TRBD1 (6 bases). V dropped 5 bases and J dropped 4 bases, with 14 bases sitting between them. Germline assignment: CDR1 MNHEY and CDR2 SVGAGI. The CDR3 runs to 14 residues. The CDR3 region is CASSQGRGRTEAFF. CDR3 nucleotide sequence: TGTGCCAGCAGTCAGGGGCGAGGTCGCACTGAAGCTTTCTTT.

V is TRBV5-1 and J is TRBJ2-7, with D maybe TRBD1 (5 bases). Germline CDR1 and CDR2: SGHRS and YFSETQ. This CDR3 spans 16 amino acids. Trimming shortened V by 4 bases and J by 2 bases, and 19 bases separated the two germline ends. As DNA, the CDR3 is TGCGCCAGCAGCCTATCAGAACAGGTACTTACCTACGAGCAGTACTTC. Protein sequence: CASSLSEQVLTYEQYF.

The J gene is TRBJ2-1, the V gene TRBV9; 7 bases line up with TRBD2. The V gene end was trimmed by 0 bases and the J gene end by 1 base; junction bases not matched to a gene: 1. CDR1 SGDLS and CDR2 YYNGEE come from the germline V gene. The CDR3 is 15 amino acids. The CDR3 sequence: CASSVAAGSYNEQFF. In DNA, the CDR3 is TGTGCCAGCAGCGTAGCAGCGGGGTCCTACAATGAGCAGTTCTTC.

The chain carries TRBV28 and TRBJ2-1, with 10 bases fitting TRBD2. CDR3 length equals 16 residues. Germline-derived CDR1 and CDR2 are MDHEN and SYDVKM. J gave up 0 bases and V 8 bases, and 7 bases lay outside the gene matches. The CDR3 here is CASLGASGGSYNEQFF. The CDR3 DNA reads TGTGCCAGCCTCGGGGCTAGCGGGGGCTCCTACAATGAGCAGTTCTTC.

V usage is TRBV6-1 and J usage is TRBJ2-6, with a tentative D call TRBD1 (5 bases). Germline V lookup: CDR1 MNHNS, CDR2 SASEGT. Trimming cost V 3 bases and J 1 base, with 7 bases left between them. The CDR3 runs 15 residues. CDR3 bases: TGTGCCAGCAGTGATAGGGGTTCTGGGGCCAACGTCCTGACTTTC. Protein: CASSDRGSGANVLTF.

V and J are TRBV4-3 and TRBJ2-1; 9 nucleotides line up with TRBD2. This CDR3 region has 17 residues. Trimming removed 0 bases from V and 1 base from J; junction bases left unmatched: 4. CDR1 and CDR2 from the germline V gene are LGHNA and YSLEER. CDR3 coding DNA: TGCGCCAGCAGCCAAGATCCCGCGGGAGGGTCCTACAATGAGCAGTTCTTC. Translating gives CASSQDPAGGSYNEQFF.

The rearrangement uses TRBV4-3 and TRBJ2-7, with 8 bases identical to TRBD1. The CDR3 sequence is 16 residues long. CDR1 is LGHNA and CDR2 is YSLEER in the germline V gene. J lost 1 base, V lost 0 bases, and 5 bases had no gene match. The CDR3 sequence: CASSQDRTGGSYEQYF. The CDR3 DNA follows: TGCGCCAGCAGCCAAGATAGAACAGGGGGGTCCTACGAGCAGTACTTC.

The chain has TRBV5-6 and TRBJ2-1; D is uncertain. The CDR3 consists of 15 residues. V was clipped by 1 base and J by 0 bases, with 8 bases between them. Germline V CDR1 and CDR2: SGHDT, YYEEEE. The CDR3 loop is CASSLRDNSYNEQFF. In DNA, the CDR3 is TGTGCCAGCAGCTTGAGAGACAACTCCTACAATGAGCAGTTCTTC.

In DNA form, the CDR3 reads TGTGCCAGCAGCCCCGGCTCACTGTCAGGGAATGAGCAGTTCTTC. It codes for CASSPGSLSGNEQFF. The chain carries TRBV9 and TRBJ2-1, with a weak D call TRBD1 (5 bases). CDR3 length: 15 amino acids. With 4 bases removed from V and 7 bases from J, the gap between germline ends came to 18 bases. Germline loops: CDR1 SGDLS, CDR2 YYNGEE.

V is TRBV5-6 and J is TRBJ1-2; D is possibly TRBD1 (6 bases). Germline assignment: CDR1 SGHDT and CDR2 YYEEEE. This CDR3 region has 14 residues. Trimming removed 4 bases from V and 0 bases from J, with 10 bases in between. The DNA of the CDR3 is TGTGCCAGCAGCGTGACAGGAGCTAACTATGGCTACACCTTC. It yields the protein CASSVTGANYGYTF.

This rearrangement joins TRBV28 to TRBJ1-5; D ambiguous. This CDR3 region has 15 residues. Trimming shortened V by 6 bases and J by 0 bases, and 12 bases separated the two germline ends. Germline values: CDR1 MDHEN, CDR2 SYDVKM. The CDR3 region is CASSPIDSSNQPQHF. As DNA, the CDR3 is TGTGCCAGCAGCCCCATTGACTCTAGCAATCAGCCCCAGCATTTT.

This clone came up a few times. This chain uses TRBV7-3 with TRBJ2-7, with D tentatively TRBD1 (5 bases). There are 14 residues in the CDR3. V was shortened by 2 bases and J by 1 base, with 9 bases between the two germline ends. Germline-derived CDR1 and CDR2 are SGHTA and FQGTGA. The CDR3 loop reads CASSLSAGSYEQYF. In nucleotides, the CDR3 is TGTGCCAGCAGCTTATCGGCAGGGTCCTACGAGCAGTACTTC. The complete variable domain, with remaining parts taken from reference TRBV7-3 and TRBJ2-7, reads GAGVSQTPSNKVTEKGKYVELRCDPISGHTALYWYRQSLGQGPEFLIYFQGTGAADDSGLPNDRFFAVRPEGSVSTLKIQRTERGDSAVYLCASSLSAGSYEQYFGPGTRLTVT.

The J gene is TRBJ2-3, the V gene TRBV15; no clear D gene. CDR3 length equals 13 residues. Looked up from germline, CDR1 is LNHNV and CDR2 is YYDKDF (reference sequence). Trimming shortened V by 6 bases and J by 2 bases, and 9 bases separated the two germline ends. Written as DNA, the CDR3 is TGTGCCACCAGTTATCACAACACAGATACGCAGTATTTT. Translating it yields CATSYHNTDTQYF.

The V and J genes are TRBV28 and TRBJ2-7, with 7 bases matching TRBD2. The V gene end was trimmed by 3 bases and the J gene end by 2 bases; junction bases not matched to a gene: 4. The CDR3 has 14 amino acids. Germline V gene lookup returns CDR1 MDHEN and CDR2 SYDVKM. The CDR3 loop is CASSFGGSTYEQYF. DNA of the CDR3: TGTGCCAGCAGTTTTGGCGGGAGCACCTACGAGCAGTACTTC.

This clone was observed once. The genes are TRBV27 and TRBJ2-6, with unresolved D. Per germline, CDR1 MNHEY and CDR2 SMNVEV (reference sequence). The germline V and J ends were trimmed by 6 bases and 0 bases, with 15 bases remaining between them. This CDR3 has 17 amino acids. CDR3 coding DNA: TGTGCCAGCAGACTAATATCAATGCTCTCTGGGGCCAACGTCCTGACTTTC. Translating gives CASRLISMLSGANVLTF.

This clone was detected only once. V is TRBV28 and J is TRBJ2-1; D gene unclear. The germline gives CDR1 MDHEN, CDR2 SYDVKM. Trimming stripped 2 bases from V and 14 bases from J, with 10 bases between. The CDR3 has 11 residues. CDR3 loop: CASSLTLPKFF. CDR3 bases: TGTGCCAGCAGTTTAACGCTACCGAAGTTCTTC.

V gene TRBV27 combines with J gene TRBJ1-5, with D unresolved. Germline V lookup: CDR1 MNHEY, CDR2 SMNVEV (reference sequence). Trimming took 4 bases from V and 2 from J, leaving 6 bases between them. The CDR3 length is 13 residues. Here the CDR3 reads CASSWRGNQPQHF. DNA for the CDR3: TGTGCCAGCAGTTGGAGGGGCAATCAGCCCCAGCATTTT.

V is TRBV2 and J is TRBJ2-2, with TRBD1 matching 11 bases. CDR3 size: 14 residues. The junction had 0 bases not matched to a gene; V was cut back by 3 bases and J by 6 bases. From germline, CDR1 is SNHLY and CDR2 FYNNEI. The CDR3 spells CASSEGQGAGELFF. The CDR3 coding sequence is TGTGCCAGCAGTGAGGGACAGGGGGCCGGGGAGCTGTTTTTT.

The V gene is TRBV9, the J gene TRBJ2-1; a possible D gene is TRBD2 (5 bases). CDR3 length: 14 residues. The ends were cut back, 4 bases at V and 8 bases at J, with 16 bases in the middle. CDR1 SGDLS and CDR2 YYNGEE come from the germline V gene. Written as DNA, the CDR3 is TGTGCCAGCAGCCCCAACGACTACTTCCATGAGCAGTTCTTC. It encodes CASSPNDYFHEQFF.